The rows below give T cell receptor beta chains drawn from one sample of a study of blood T cell repertoires in COVID-19. Repertoires were generated with immunoSEQ multiplex PCR, while TCRdb's copy carries only in-frame clones and drops some. Among 200,000 to 300,000 clones listed, 84% were seen once. Sequenced input: peripheral blood. These receptors all stem from a human donor in a cohort sampled during active COVID-19. CDR3s include the opening cysteine and the closing phenylalanine or tryptophan. D genes are given only for firm matches. Expanded clones are given a class, and other clones once, few, many or no size at all.

J	D	V	size	DNA	CDR3
TRBJ1-1	.	TRBV10-3	.	TGTGCCACTAGGGGTCCCGATAGGAACACTGAAGCTTTCTTT	CATRGPDRNTEAFF
TRBJ2-1	.	TRBV4-3	once	TGCGCCAGCAGCCAAGGACTAGTGGGGTCGGGGAATGAGCAGTTCTTC	CASSQGLVGSGNEQFF
TRBJ2-5	.	TRBV6-2/TRBV6-3	.	TGTGCCAGCAGTTACCCGCCGGGGCAAGAGACCCAGTACTTC	CASSYPPGQETQYF
TRBJ2-7	.	TRBV2	.	TGTGCCAGCAGTGAATCTCTCTCCCGCGAGCAGTACTTC	CASSESLSREQYF
TRBJ2-7	TRBD2	TRBV6-5	.	TGTGCCAGCAGTTACGGGACTAGGAAATTCGAGCAGTACTTC	CASSYGTRKFEQYF
TRBJ1-2	TRBD1	TRBV18	once	TGTGCCAGCTCACCAGGCAACAGGGACAGGGGCTATGGCTACACCTTC	CASSPGNRDRGYGYTF
TRBJ1-2	.	TRBV5-1	.	TGCGCCAGCAGCTTGGATCCGGGAGACTATGGCTACACCTTC	CASSLDPGDYGYTF
TRBJ2-3	TRBD2	TRBV7-9	.	TGTGCCAGCAGCTCGGGACTAGCGGGAGAGGACGGTACGCAGTATTTT	CASSSGLAGEDGTQYF
TRBJ1-5	.	TRBV4-1	.	TGCGCCAGCAGCCAAGTCGGACAGTATCAGCCCCAGCATTTT	CASSQVGQYQPQHF
TRBJ1-2	.	TRBV2	few	TGTGCCAGCAGTCCGGACAGATATGGCTACACCTTC	CASSPDRYGYTF
TRBJ2-1	.	TRBV5-1	once	TGCGCCAGCAGCCCGGGGATCTCTTTACTCAATGAGCAGTTCTTC	CASSPGISLLNEQFF
TRBJ2-5	TRBD1	TRBV6-5	.	TGTGCCAGCAGTCAGACACAGGGGTTAAAGACCCAGTACTTC	CASSQTQGLKTQYF
TRBJ1-5	.	TRBV19	.	TGTGCCAGTAGTATAGGAGTCACTAACAATCAGCCCCAGCATTTT	CASSIGVTNNQPQHF
TRBJ2-3	.	TRBV28	once	TGTGCCAGCACATCAGCGGGTAGCACAGATACGCAGTATTTT	CASTSAGSTDTQYF
TRBJ2-5	.	TRBV3-1/TRBV3-2	.	TGTGCCAGCAGCCAAGAAGGAAGAAGAGGATTAGGAGAGACCCAGTACTTC	CASSQEGRRGLGETQYF
TRBJ1-3	TRBD1	TRBV6-5	.	TGTGCCACCGTGGACAGGAACTCTGGAAACACCATATATTTT	CATVDRNSGNTIYF
TRBJ1-2	.	TRBV6-5	.	TGTGCCAGCAGTTACACCCCGACAGAATCCTATGGCTACACCTTC	CASSYTPTESYGYTF
TRBJ2-2	TRBD1	TRBV5-4	.	TGTGCCAGCAGCCCCCCGGGACAGGGGAACACCGGGGAGCTGTTTTTT	CASSPPGQGNTGELFF
TRBJ2-1	TRBD1	TRBV6-5	once	TGTGCCAGCAGTAGGGACAGGGGTTTAGATGAGCAGTTCTTC	CASSRDRGLDEQFF
TRBJ2-3	TRBD1	TRBV2	.	TGTGCCAGCAGCCGGGACAGGGGGCGCCTGGCAGATACGCAGTATTTT	CASSRDRGRLADTQYF
TRBJ2-1	TRBD2	TRBV5-1	once	TGCGCCAGCGGACCCGGGACTAGCGGGAGCAATGAGCAGTTCTTC	CASGPGTSGSNEQFF
TRBJ1-4	.	TRBV18	once	TGTGCCAGCTCACGGCTTAATGAAAAACTGTTTTTT	CASSRLNEKLFF
TRBJ2-7	.	TRBV27	.	TGTGCCAGCAGTTTATATTTAGCGTTTCCCTACGAGCAGTACTTC	CASSLYLAFPYEQYF
TRBJ1-1	.	TRBV12-3/TRBV12-4	.	TGTGCCAGCAGTTTAAAACTTAACACTGAAGCTTTCTTT	CASSLKLNTEAFF
TRBJ2-1	TRBD2	TRBV9	.	TGTGCCAGCAGCACCTACCCGGGACTAGCGGGGGATAATGAGCAGTTCTTC	CASSTYPGLAGDNEQFF
TRBJ2-3	TRBD2	TRBV6-5	.	TGTGCCAGCAGTTATGGGGTAGCGGGAGATACGCAGTATTTT	CASSYGVAGDTQYF
TRBJ2-7	TRBD2	TRBV3-1/TRBV3-2	.	TGTGCCAGCAGCCGAAACCGACTAGCAGGAGGGGCCTACGAGCAGTACTTC	CASSRNRLAGGAYEQYF
TRBJ1-4	.	TRBV5-1	.	TGCGCCAGCAAAAGTGCGGGGTTAGAAGGGGAAAAACTGTTTTTT	CASKSAGLEGEKLFF
TRBJ1-5	.	TRBV30	.	TGTGCCTGGAGTTCAGGCCCGGGAAAGCAGCCCCAGCATTTT	CAWSSGPGKQPQHF
TRBJ1-5	.	TRBV10-1	few	TGCGCCAGCAGTGGGACTGTCGGGGGACCCCAGCATTTT	CASSGTVGGPQHF
TRBJ1-2	TRBD1	TRBV19	.	TGTGCCAGTAGTGTGCGAAATACGGGACAGGGGAACTATGGCTACACCTTC	CASSVRNTGQGNYGYTF
TRBJ1-2	.	TRBV5-1	.	TGCGCCAGCAGCCCCCCACAAGTCGACTATGGCTACACCTTC	CASSPPQVDYGYTF
TRBJ2-7	.	TRBV9	.	TGTGCCAGCAGCGTTGGGGGGTTGGGCTACGAGCAGTACTTC	CASSVGGLGYEQYF
TRBJ1-1	TRBD1	TRBV6-5	once	TGTGCCAGCAGTTATTCCGGGACAGGGCTGAACACTGAAGCTTTCTTT	CASSYSGTGLNTEAFF
TRBJ2-2	TRBD2	TRBV5-8	.	TGTGCCAGCATTAGCCTAGCGGAGAACACCGGGGAGCTGTTTTTT	CASISLAENTGELFF
TRBJ2-1	.	TRBV7-2	many	TGTGCCAGCAGTCAGGGTCGCAGGGAGCAGTTCTTC	CASSQGRREQFF
TRBJ2-2	TRBD2	TRBV5-1	once	TGCGCCAGCAGCTCCACGCCCCAGCGGGGGACGAACACCGGGGAGCTGTTTTTT	CASSSTPQRGTNTGELFF
TRBJ1-1	.	TRBV5-1	.	TGCGCCAGCAGCTCACAACAGGGTTCGAACACTGAAGCTTTCTTT	CASSSQQGSNTEAFF
TRBJ1-1	.	TRBV10-3	.	TGTGCCATCAGTGAGTCGGAGATAAACACTGAAGCTTTCTTT	CAISESEINTEAFF
TRBJ1-3	.	TRBV13	.	TGTGCCAGCAGCTTATATTCTACCGGGTTTTTTTCTGGAAACACCATATATTTT	CASSLYSTGFFSGNTIYF
TRBJ2-5	TRBD2	TRBV7-2	.	TGTGCCAGCAGAGGGGCGGGGGGGTCTCAAGAGACCCAGTACTTC	CASRGAGGSQETQYF
TRBJ1-1	TRBD1	TRBV4-1	.	TGCGCCAGCAGCCGCCGGGACAGGGCTGGAACGACCTTGAACACTGAAGCTTTCTTT	CASSRRDRAGTTLNTEAFF